This is a list of T cell receptor beta chains from one sample in a study of cytomegalovirus exposure and HLA in healthy donors. Here immunoSEQ multiplex PCR was the method, and the copy in TCRdb shows in-frame clones only, minus some. The sample includes 100,000 to 150,000 clones. The sample consisted of PBMCs. These receptors all come from a man aged 18-30 years in good health and CMV-seronegative. Each CDR3 is given with its conserved first and last residue. The order of the fields is V gene, J gene, CDR3 protein.

>TRBV5-1|TRBJ2-1
CASSLARTSGGPYNEQFF
>TRBV7-2|TRBJ1-6
CASSPRGGSDSPLHF
>TRBV30|TRBJ2-1
CAHASSYNEQFF
>TRBV11-3|TRBJ2-7
CASSRPLRGSSYEQYF
>TRBV9|TRBJ2-5
CASSVGGSRETQYF
>TRBV4-2|TRBJ1-1
CASSQDGAGGETEAFF
>TRBV5-1|TRBJ2-1
CASSLTRFNEQFF
>TRBV25-1|TRBJ2-3
CASIAGTSGTDTQYF
>TRBV15|TRBJ1-5
CATSRDPGVGQPQHF
>TRBV19|TRBJ2-1
CASRPHTRGRAGNEQFF
>TRBV5-1|TRBJ1-1
CASSLEHLVTEAFF
>TRBV11-1|TRBJ1-2
CASSPGQNYGYTF
>TRBV5-1|TRBJ2-7
CASSLGGLAGDEQYF
>TRBV5-4|TRBJ2-3
CASSPQRGGKDTQYF
>TRBV11-3|TRBJ2-7
CASSLAGDGYEQYF
>TRBV7-8|TRBJ2-1
CASSLRREKILRFF
>TRBV10-3|TRBJ1-5
CAISEDNSNQPQHF
>TRBV5-1|TRBJ1-1
CASRRQDLNTEAFF
>TRBV27|TRBJ1-1
CASSYQVGTEAFF
>TRBV9|TRBJ2-7
CASSSLAGGDEQYF
>TRBV7-9|TRBJ2-7
CASSSTGLEQYF
>TRBV2|TRBJ2-7
CAGGLGGSSYEQYF
>TRBV12-5|TRBJ2-5
CASGDRQETQYF
>TRBV5-1|TRBJ2-7
CASSSPGQPSYEQYF
>TRBV7-8|TRBJ1-1
CATRGTNRAREAFF
>TRBV13|TRBJ2-1
CASSPKAGVDNEQFF
>TRBV30|TRBJ1-1
CAWRWPRGLNTEAFF
>TRBV19|TRBJ2-2
CASSLKPLQGAAGELFF
>TRBV6-5|TRBJ1-4
CASSLRGEDEKLFF